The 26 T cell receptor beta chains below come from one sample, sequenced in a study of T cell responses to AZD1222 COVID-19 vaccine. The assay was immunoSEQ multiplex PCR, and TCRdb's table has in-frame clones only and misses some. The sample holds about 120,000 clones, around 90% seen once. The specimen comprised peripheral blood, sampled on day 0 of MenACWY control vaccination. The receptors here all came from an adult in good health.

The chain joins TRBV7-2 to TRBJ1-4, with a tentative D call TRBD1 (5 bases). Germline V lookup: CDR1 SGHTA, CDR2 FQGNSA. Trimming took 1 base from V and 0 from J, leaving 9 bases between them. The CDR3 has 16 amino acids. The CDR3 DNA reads TGTGCCAGCAGCTTAGGTCAGGGAGCAACTAATGAAAAACTGTTTTTT. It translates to CASSLGQGATNEKLFF.

The DNA for the CDR3 is TGTGCCAGCACCTTGACCGATACCTCCTACGAGCAGTACTTC. It yields the protein CASTLTDTSYEQYF. The chain uses TRBV6-6 and TRBJ2-7, with D uncertain. This CDR3 has 14 residues. CDR1 and CDR2 from the germline V gene are MNHNY and SVGAGI (reference sequence). V was trimmed by 7 bases and J by 0 bases, leaving 13 bases between them.

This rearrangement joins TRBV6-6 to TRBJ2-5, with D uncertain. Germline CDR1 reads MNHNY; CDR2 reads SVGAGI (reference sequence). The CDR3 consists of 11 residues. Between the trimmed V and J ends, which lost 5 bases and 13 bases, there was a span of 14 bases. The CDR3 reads CASSDGRLAYF. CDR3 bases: TGTGCCAGCAGTGATGGACGCCTGGCGTACTTC.

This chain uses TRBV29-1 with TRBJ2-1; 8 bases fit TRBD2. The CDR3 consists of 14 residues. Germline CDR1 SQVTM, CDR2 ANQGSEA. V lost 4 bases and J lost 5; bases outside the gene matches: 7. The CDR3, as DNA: TGCAGCGTTGCGAAGCGGGGGCCTGACAATGAGCAGTTCTTC. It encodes CSVAKRGPDNEQFF.

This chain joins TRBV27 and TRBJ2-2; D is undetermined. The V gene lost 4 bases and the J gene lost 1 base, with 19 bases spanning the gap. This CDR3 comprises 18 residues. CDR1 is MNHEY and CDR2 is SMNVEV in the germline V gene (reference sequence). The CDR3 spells CASSSGLVADKNTGELFF. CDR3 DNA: TGTGCCAGCAGTTCTGGGTTAGTGGCGGATAAGAACACCGGGGAGCTGTTTTTT.

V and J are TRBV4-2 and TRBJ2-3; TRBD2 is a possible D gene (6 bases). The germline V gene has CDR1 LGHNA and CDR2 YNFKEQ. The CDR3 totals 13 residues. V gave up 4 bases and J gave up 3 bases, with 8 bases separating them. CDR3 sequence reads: CASSPTRTDTQYF. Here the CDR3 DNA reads TGTGCCAGCAGCCCGACTAGGACAGATACGCAGTATTTT.

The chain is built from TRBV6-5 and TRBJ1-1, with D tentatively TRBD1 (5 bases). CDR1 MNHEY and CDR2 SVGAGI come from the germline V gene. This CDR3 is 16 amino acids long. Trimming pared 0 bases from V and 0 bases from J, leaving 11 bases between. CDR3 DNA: TGTGCCAGCAGTTACTCCCCGGGACCGATGAACACTGAAGCTTTCTTT. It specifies CASSYSPGPMNTEAFF.

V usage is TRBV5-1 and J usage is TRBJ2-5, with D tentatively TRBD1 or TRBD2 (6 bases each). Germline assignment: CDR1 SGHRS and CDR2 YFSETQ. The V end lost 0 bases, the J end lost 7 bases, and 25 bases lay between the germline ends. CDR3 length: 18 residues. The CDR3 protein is CASSLGTLTGGAVGTQYF. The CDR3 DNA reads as TGCGCCAGCAGCTTGGGGACGCTGACAGGAGGGGCGGTCGGGACCCAGTACTTC.

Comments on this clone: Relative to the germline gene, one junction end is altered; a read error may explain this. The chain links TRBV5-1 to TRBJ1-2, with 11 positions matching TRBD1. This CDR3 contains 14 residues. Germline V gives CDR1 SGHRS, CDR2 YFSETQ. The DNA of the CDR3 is TGCGCCAGCAGATTGGACAGGGGGCCCTATGGCTACACCTTC. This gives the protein CASRLDRGPYGYTF.

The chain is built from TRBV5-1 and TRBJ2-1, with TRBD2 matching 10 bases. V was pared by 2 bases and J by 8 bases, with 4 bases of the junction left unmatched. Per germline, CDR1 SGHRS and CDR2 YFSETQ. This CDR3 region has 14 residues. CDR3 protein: CASSLAGGLDEQFF. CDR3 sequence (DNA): TGCGCCAGCAGCTTAGCGGGGGGGTTGGATGAGCAGTTCTTC.

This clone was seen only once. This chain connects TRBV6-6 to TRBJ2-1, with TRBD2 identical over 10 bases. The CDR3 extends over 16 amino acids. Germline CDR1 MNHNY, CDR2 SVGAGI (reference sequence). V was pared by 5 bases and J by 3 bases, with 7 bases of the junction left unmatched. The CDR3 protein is CASSPGLADNYNEQFF. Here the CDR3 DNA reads TGTGCCAGCAGTCCCGGACTAGCGGATAACTACAATGAGCAGTTCTTC.

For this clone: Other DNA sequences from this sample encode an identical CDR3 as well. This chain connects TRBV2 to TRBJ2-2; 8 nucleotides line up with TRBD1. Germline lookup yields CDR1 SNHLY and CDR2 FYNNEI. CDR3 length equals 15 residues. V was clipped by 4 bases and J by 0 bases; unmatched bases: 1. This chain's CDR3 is CASSVQGANTGELFF. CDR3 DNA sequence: TGTGCCAGCAGTGTACAGGGGGCGAACACCGGGGAGCTGTTTTTT.

This CDR3 is CASSGFTGWGGSNQPQHF. CDR3 nucleotide sequence: TGTGCCAGCAGTGGGTTTACAGGTTGGGGGGGCAGCAATCAGCCCCAGCATTTT. The chain employs TRBV28 and TRBJ1-5; a weak D match, TRBD1 (6 bases). CDR3 length equals 18 residues. CDR1 and CDR2 from the germline V gene are MDHEN and SYDVKM. V was trimmed by 5 bases and J by 1 base, leaving 21 bases between them.

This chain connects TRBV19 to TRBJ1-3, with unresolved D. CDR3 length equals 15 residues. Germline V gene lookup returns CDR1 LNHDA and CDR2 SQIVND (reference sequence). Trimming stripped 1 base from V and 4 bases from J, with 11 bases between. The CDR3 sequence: CASSIVGSSGNTIYF. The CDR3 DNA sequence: TGTGCCAGTAGTATAGTGGGAAGTTCAGGAAACACCATATATTTT.

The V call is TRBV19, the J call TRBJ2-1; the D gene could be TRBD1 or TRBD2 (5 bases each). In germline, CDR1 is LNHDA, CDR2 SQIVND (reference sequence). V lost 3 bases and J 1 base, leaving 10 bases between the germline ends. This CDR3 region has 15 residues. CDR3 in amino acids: CASSMVGASYNEQFF. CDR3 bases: TGTGCCAGTAGTATGGTCGGGGCATCCTACAATGAGCAGTTCTTC.

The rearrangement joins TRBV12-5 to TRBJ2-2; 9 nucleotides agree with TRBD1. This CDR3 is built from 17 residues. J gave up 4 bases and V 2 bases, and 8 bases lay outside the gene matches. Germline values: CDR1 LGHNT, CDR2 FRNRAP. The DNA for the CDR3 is TGTGCTAGTGGTTTGACACCGGGACAGGGCGGCACCGGGGAGCTGTTTTTT. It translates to CASGLTPGQGGTGELFF.

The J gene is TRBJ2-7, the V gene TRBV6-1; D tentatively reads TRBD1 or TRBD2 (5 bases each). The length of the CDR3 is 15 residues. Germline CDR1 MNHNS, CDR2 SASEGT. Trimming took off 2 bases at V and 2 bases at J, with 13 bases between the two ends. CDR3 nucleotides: TGTGCCAGCAGTGAAATTGGGACGGCACCCTACGAGCAGTACTTC. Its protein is CASSEIGTAPYEQYF.

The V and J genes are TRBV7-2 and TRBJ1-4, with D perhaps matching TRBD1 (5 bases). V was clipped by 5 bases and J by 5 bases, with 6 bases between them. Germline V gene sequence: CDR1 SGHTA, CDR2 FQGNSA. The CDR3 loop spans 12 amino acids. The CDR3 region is CASSRGNEKLFF. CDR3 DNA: TGTGCCAGCAGCCGGGGGAATGAAAAACTGTTTTTT.

The DNA for the CDR3 is TGTGCCAGCAGCCAAATGACGGACAGGGCAAGAGATACGCAGTATTTT. Translating gives CASSQMTDRARDTQYF. The chain has TRBV4-2 and TRBJ2-3; 8 bases match TRBD1. Germline trimming cut 2 bases from V and 5 bases from J; bases unmatched to any gene: 9. CDR3 length: 16 amino acids. Looked up from germline, CDR1 is LGHNA and CDR2 is YNFKEQ.

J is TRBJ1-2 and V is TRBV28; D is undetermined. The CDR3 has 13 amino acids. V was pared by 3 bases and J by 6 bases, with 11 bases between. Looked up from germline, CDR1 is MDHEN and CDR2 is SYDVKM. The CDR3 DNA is TGTGCCAGCAGTTTTCATCGGGGAGATGGCTACACCTTC. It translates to CASSFHRGDGYTF.

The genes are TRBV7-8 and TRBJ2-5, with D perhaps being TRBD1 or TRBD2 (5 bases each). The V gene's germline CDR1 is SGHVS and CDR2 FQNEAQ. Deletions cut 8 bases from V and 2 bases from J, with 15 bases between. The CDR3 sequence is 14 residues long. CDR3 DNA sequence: TGTGCCAGCGCTTCTTGGGACCCTCAAGAGACCCAGTACTTC. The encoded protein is CASASWDPQETQYF.

CDR3 sequence (DNA): TGCGCCAGCAGCCCGACCCCCGTGAACACTGAAGCTTTCTTT. The encoded protein is CASSPTPVNTEAFF. The V and J genes are TRBV4-1 and TRBJ1-1; D not resolved. The ends were cut back, 4 bases at V and 0 bases at J, with 9 bases in the middle. CDR3 length equals 14 residues. CDR1 and CDR2 from the germline V gene are MGHRA and YSYEKL.

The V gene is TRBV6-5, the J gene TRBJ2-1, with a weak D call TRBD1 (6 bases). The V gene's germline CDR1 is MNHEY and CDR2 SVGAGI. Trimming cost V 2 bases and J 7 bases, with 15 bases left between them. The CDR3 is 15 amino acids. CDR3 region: CASSYQQGLQNEQFF. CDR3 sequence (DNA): TGTGCCAGCAGTTACCAACAGGGTCTACAGAATGAGCAGTTCTTC.

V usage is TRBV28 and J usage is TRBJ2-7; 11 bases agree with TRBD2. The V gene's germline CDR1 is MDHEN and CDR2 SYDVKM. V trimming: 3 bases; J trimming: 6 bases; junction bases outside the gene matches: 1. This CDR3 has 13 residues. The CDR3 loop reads CASSFLAGGEQYV. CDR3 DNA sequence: TGTGCCAGCAGTTTCCTAGCGGGGGGCGAGCAGTACGTC.

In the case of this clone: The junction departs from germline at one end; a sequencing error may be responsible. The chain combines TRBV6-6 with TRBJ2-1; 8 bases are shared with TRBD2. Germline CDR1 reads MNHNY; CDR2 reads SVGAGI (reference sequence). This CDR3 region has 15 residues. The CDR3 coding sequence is TGTGCCAGCAGTTCCTCCTATTCTTCCCTCGGGGGGGGGATCTTC. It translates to CASSSSYSSLGGGIF.

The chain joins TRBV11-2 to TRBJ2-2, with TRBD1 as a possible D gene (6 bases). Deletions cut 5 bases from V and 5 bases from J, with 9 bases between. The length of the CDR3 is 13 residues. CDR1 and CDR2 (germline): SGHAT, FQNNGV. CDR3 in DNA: TGTGCCAGCAGCGCCAGGGGTACCGGGGAGCTGTTTTTT. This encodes CASSARGTGELFF.